A selection of T cell receptor beta chains follows, all from one sample in a study of OX40 agonist ivuxolimab in advanced cancers. TCRdb's table, derived via immunoSEQ multiplex PCR, lists solely in-frame clones and lacks some. The table includes 45,000 or so clones, roughly 88% detected once. The sample was CD4+ or CD8+ T cells sorted from blood, taken in a trial of the OX40 agonist ivuxolimab. The receptors originated from an adult with an advanced solid tumor such as melanoma, head and neck, liver or kidney cancer. CDR3s include the opening cysteine and the closing phenylalanine or tryptophan. The D gene is left open where the match is weak. Only some rows state a clone size, as once, few, many or a class for expanded clones.

cdr3_nt cdr3_aa d_call cdr3_length v_call clone_size j_call
TGTGCCAGCAGTGGGCTAGCGGACAATGAGCAGTTCTTC CASSGLADNEQFF TRBD2 13 TRBV2 NA TRBJ2-1
TGTGCCAGCAGCTTGGGTCCGAACACTGAAGCTTTCTTT CASSLGPNTEAFF NA 13 TRBV11-2 NA TRBJ1-1
TGTGCCAGCAGCGCCCGGGGGGCAAGCCCAGATACGCAGTATTTT CASSARGASPDTQYF NA 15 TRBV9 NA TRBJ2-3
TGCAGCGCCGGCGCGGACACCTACACTGAAGCTTTCTTT CSAGADTYTEAFF NA 13 TRBV29-1 NA TRBJ1-1
TGTGCCAGCAGCCAGACAGGGGTTCCCAAAGAGACCCAGTACTTC CASSQTGVPKETQYF TRBD1 15 TRBV6-5 NA TRBJ2-5
TGTGCCAGTACTCCAAGACAGTCCTGGAACGCTGAAGCTTTCTTT CASTPRQSWNAEAFF NA 15 TRBV19 once TRBJ1-1
TGTGCCAGCAGCTTGGGACTAGCGGGTGGAGATACGCAGTATTTT CASSLGLAGGDTQYF TRBD2 15 TRBV5-8 NA TRBJ2-3
TGTGCCAGCAGTGCGAGCGGGAGGGCTTACGAGCAGTACTTC CASSASGRAYEQYF TRBD2 14 TRBV2 NA TRBJ2-7
TGTGCCAGCAGCCAAGCCCTGGCATCGGGGGCAACTAATGAAAAACTGTTTTTT CASSQALASGATNEKLFF NA 18 TRBV4-2 NA TRBJ1-4
TGTGCCAGCTCACCACCGACAGGGGAGACCCAGTACTTC CASSPPTGETQYF TRBD1 13 TRBV18 NA TRBJ2-5
TGTGCCAGCACCAAGGGACAGGGGAATACCTACGAGCAGTACTTC CASTKGQGNTYEQYF TRBD1 15 TRBV6-1 NA TRBJ2-7
TGTGCCAGCAGATCCAGGATCGAAGCTTTCTTT CASRSRIEAFF NA 11 TRBV7-2 NA TRBJ1-1
TGTGCCAGTAGTATAGGCACAGGGATTAAAAATGAGCAGTTCTTC CASSIGTGIKNEQFF NA 15 TRBV19 few TRBJ2-1
TGTGCCACCAGCAGAGATGCGGGACAGGGCTACGAGCAGTACTTC CATSRDAGQGYEQYF TRBD1 15 TRBV15 NA TRBJ2-7
TGTGCCAGCAGGGCAATGGCGGACACTGAAGCTTTCTTT CASRAMADTEAFF NA 13 TRBV2 few TRBJ1-1
TGTGCCAGCAGACTACAGGGTACAGATGAAAAACTGTTTTTT CASRLQGTDEKLFF NA 14 TRBV6-6 NA TRBJ1-4
TGTGCCAGCAGACAGACGCAGGGAGATACGCAGTATTTT CASRQTQGDTQYF NA 13 TRBV4-2 NA TRBJ2-3
TGTGCCAGTAACGACTTCGTGATAAACAATGAGCAGTTCTTC CASNDFVINNEQFF NA 14 TRBV19 NA TRBJ2-1
TGTGCCAGCAGCCCCCCCATTGGTTCACCCCTCCACTTT CASSPPIGSPLHF NA 13 TRBV4-2 NA TRBJ1-6
TGTGCCAGCAGCCTAGACAGGGTGAAAACAGATACGCAGTATTTT CASSLDRVKTDTQYF TRBD1 15 TRBV5-6 once TRBJ2-3
TGTGCCAGCAGCTTAGCACAGGGGGGGGGCGAGCAGTACTTC CASSLAQGGGEQYF NA 14 TRBV13 NA TRBJ2-7
TGTGCCAGCAGTGAAAATCGGCGGTACGAGCAGTACTTC CASSENRRYEQYF NA 13 TRBV6-5 NA TRBJ2-7
TGTGCCAGCAGCTTAGGAGAAAATAGCAATCAGCCCCAGCATTTT CASSLGENSNQPQHF NA 15 TRBV7-9 NA TRBJ1-5
TGTGCCAGCACAAAAGGGACAGGGGGCCCGAACACTGAAGCTTTCTTT CASTKGTGGPNTEAFF TRBD1 16 TRBV5-4 NA TRBJ1-1
TGTGCCAGTAGTATTGGAGGGAGTACCCACAATGAGCAGTTCTTC CASSIGGSTHNEQFF NA 15 TRBV19 once TRBJ2-1
TGCGCCAGCAATTCCGGTGGGGAGAGTGGCTACACCTTC CASNSGGESGYTF NA 13 TRBV5-1 NA TRBJ1-2
TGTGCCAGCTCATTCTCAGGGGCCTTGAACACTGAAGCTTTCTTT CASSFSGALNTEAFF NA 15 TRBV18 NA TRBJ1-1
TGTGCCAGCAGCCAAGGCTCGGGGGGGAACACTGAAGCTTTCTTT CASSQGSGGNTEAFF NA 15 TRBV14 few TRBJ1-1
TGTGCCAGAAGCCGCACTACCGAGGAGACCTACAATGAGCAGTTCTTC CARSRTTEETYNEQFF NA 16 TRBV5-3 NA TRBJ2-1
TGTGCCAGCAGCGTGGGGACTAGCGGGTCTAGGAGCTCCTACAATGAGCAGTTCTTC CASSVGTSGSRSSYNEQFF TRBD2 19 TRBV9 NA TRBJ2-1
TGTGCCAGTAGTATAGATGGCGCTGATTACTATGGCTACACCTTC CASSIDGADYYGYTF NA 15 TRBV19 NA TRBJ1-2
TGTGCCAGTAGTAGAGATTGGGACAGCCAAGCCTATGGCTACACCTTC CASSRDWDSQAYGYTF TRBD1 16 TRBV19 NA TRBJ1-2
TGTGCCAGCAGCGGTTGGACTAGCGGGGGGCCCACCTACGAGCAGTACTTC CASSGWTSGGPTYEQYF TRBD2 17 TRBV7-2 NA TRBJ2-7
TGTGCCAGCAGCCCACGTGGTGGCAGCCAGTATGGCTACACCTTC CASSPRGGSQYGYTF NA 15 TRBV5-6 NA TRBJ1-2
TGTGCCTGGAGCCCCGGAGACCCTCTTCGGTACGAGCAGTACTTC CAWSPGDPLRYEQYF NA 15 TRBV30 NA TRBJ2-7
TGCAGCGTTGAGGCCTCCCGAGGAGAGCAGTACTTC CSVEASRGEQYF NA 12 TRBV29-1 NA TRBJ2-7
TGTGCCAGCAGCGGCGGGCGTTCGACGCGGGGGGTGGGTATCAATGAGCAGTTCTTC CASSGGRSTRGVGINEQFF TRBD2 19 TRBV7-9 once TRBJ2-1
TGTGCCAGCAGCTTAGCAGGATCGGACAGGGCCACTTTCTTT CASSLAGSDRATFF TRBD1 14 TRBV7-8 NA TRBJ1-1
TGCGCCAGCAGATCGGGATTGGCCTACGAGCAGTACTTC CASRSGLAYEQYF NA 13 TRBV5-1 few TRBJ2-7
TGTGCCAGCAGCCCTCATCAAAGACAGAGCTACGAGCAGTACTTC CASSPHQRQSYEQYF NA 15 TRBV7-2 NA TRBJ2-7
TGCGCCAGCAGCTTGGCGGACCCCAGGGGGTTCTTTGGAAACACCATATATTTT CASSLADPRGFFGNTIYF TRBD1 18 TRBV5-1 NA TRBJ1-3
TGTGCCAGTAGTATTGGGGCCACTAATGAAAAACTGTTTTTT CASSIGATNEKLFF NA 14 TRBV19 NA TRBJ1-4
TGTGCCAGCAGCTTACGGACCGGGGGTGGGGAAAAACTGTTTTTT CASSLRTGGGEKLFF NA 15 TRBV7-9 few TRBJ1-4
TGTGCCAGCAGGGGGAGGAACACTGAAGCTTTCTTT CASRGRNTEAFF NA 12 TRBV6-1 NA TRBJ1-1
TGTGCCAGCAGGGTTTGGGGGTCTGGAAACACCATATATTTT CASRVWGSGNTIYF NA 14 TRBV4-2 once TRBJ1-3
TGTGCCAGCACCTTACGACAAAGCGCATCTTATAGCAATCAGCCCCAGCATTTT CASTLRQSASYSNQPQHF NA 18 TRBV2 NA TRBJ1-5
TGCGCCAGGGACTTGACCACAGATACGCAGTATTTT CARDLTTDTQYF NA 12 TRBV10-2 NA TRBJ2-3
TGTGCCAGCAGTTACTCGCGGGACAGTAATGAAAAACTGTTTTTT CASSYSRDSNEKLFF TRBD1 15 TRBV6-6 NA TRBJ1-4
TGTGCTAGTGAACAGGGGGTGAGAGGTTTGGGCAATCAGCCCCAGCATTTT CASEQGVRGLGNQPQHF TRBD1 17 TRBV12-5 NA TRBJ1-5
TGTGCCAGCAGCTCTCTAGGGCGGAGCACAGATACGCAGTATTTT CASSSLGRSTDTQYF NA 15 TRBV7-2 NA TRBJ2-3
TGTGCCAGCAGGCGACAGGGTACCACAGATACGCAGTATTTT CASRRQGTTDTQYF TRBD1 14 TRBV6-6 few TRBJ2-3
TGTGCCACCCTGTCGGGGACAGATACGCAGTATTTT CATLSGTDTQYF NA 12 TRBV6-5 NA TRBJ2-3